This T cell receptor beta chain was recovered during a study of blood T cell repertoires in COVID-19. Study-level information: Sites in the United States, Italy and Spain provided acute and convalescent COVID-19 samples. Sources were T cells, B-cell-depleted T cells, or PBMCs; the material itself was cDNA or gDNA.

Germline V lookup: CDR1 SGHRS, CDR2 YFSETQ. The CDR3 sequence is 15 residues long. V was clipped by 5 bases and J by 2 bases, with 16 bases between them. Study processing details: Amplified reference gene primers provided the basis for estimating nucleated cell counts. Only in-frame clones appear in the TCRdb table, and some are missing; sequencing was by immunoSEQ multiplex PCR. That table furnishes V, J and clone size, whereas the DNA furnished D and trimming. The repertoire holds roughly 320,000 clones, around nine tenths seen once, with around 1.4% in the top ten. The rearrangement uses TRBV5-1 and TRBJ1-2, with a tentative D call TRBD1 (6 bases). This receptor was taken from a man in his 70s with acute or convalescent COVID-19. The sample was peripheral blood. The CDR3 nucleotides are TGCGCCAGCAGAGAAGGCGGGGGGGCGAACTATGGCTACACCTTC. Protein product: CASREGGGANYGYTF.